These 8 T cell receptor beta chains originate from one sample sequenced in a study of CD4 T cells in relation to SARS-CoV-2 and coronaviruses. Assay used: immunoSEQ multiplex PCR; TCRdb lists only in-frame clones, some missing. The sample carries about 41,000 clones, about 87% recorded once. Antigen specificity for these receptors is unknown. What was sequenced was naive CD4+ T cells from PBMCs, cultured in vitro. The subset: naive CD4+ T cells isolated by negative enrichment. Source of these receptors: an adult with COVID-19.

CDR3: CASKDRGRNGYTF. The CDR3 nucleotides are TGTGCCAGCAAGGACCGGGGAAGGAATGGCTACACCTTC. This rearrangement joins TRBV9 to TRBJ1-2; D is undetermined. V lost 6 bases, J lost 6 bases, and 15 bases lay in between. The CDR3 is 13 residues long. Germline assignment: CDR1 SGDLS and CDR2 YYNGEE.

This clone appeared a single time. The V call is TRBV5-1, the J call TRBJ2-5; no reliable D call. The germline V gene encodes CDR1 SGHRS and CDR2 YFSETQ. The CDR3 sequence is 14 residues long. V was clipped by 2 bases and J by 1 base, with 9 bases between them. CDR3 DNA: TGCGCCAGCAGCTTTCAAGGCAGCCAAGAGACCCAGTACTTC. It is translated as CASSFQGSQETQYF.

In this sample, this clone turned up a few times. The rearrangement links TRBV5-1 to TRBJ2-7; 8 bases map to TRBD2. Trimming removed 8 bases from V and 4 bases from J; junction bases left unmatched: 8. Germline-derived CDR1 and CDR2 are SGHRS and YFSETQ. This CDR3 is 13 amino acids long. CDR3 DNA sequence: TGCGCCAGTGCTACTAGCGGAGCGTACGAGCAGTACTTC. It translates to CASATSGAYEQYF.

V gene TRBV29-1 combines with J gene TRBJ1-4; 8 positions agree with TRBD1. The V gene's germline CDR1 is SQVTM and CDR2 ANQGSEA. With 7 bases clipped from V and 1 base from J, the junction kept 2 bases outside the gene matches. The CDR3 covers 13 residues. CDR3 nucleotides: TGCAGCGCAACAGGGGGAACTAATGAAAAACTGTTTTTT. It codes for CSATGGTNEKLFF.

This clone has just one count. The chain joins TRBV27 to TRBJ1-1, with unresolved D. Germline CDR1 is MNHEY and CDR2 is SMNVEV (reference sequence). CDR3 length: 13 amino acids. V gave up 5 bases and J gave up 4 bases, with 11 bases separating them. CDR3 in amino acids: CASSLTLATEAFF. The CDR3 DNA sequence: TGTGCCAGCAGTCTGACGTTGGCCACTGAAGCTTTCTTT.

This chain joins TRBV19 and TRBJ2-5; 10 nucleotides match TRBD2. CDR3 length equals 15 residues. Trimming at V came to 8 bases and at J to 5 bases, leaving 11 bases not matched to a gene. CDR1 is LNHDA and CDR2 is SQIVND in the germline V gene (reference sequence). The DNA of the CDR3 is TGTGCCAGTTCACCCCCACTAGCGGGATCTGAGACCCAGTACTTC. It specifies CASSPPLAGSETQYF. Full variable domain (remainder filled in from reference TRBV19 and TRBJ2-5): DGGITQSPKYLFRKEGQNVTLSCEQNLNHDAMYWYRQDPGQGLRLIYYSQIVNDFQKGDIAEGYSVSREKKESFPLTVTSAQKNPTAFYLCASSPPLAGSETQYFGPGTRLLVL.

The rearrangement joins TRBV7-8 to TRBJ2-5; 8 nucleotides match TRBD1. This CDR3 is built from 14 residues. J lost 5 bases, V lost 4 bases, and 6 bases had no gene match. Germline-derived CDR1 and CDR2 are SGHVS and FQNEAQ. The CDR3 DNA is TGTGCCAGCAGCTCCCGGACAGGGCCGGAGACCCAGTACTTC. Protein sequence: CASSSRTGPETQYF.

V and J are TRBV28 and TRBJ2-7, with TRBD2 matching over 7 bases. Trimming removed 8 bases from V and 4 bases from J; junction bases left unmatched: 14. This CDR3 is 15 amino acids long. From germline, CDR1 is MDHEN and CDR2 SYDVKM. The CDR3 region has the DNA TGTGCCAGCGGGGGGGGTTTGCGGGAGTTATACGAGCAGTACTTC. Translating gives CASGGGLRELYEQYF.